These 10 T cell receptor beta chains originate from one sample sequenced in a study of shared clonotypes between healthy human individuals. Assay used: immunoSEQ multiplex PCR; TCRdb lists only in-frame clones, some missing. Of roughly 2,500,000 clones in the sample, roughly 93% were seen once. Sequenced: naive CD4+ T cells from PBMCs. Subset in this sample: CD45RA+ positively selected. These receptors all stem from a man aged 18 to 35 in good health. Some clones in this sample may be carry-over from other donors' samples.

The chain has TRBV5-6 and TRBJ1-1; D ambiguous. The germline CDR1 and CDR2 sequences are SGHDT and YYEEEE. CDR3 length equals 15 residues. The V gene lost 0 bases and the J gene lost 4 bases, with 13 bases spanning the gap. This CDR3 is CASSLGPVYPTEAFF. CDR3 DNA sequence: TGTGCCAGCAGCTTGGGTCCGGTTTATCCCACTGAAGCTTTCTTT.

The gene calls are TRBV30 and TRBJ2-7, with 10 bases aligning to TRBD1. CDR3 length: 15 amino acids. CDR1 and CDR2 (germline): GTSNPN, SVGIG (reference sequence). V gave up 4 bases and J gave up 6 bases; unmatched junction bases: 12. Written as DNA, the CDR3 is TGTGCCTGGACCAGGTTGGGACAGGGGTCCCGCGAGCAGTACTTC. Translation: CAWTRLGQGSREQYF.

This rearrangement joins TRBV27 to TRBJ1-1, with 10 bases identical to TRBD1. Germline CDR1 reads MNHEY; CDR2 reads SMNVEV (reference sequence). The CDR3 length is 14 residues. J was trimmed by 11 bases and V by 5 bases; bases with no gene match: 11. The CDR3 reads CASSTSRQGARAFF. As DNA, the CDR3 is TGTGCCAGCAGTACGAGCCGACAGGGGGCAAGGGCTTTCTTT.

This rearrangement joins TRBV2 to TRBJ2-3, with a weak D call TRBD2 (6 bases). Germline CDR1 and CDR2: SNHLY and FYNNEI. CDR3 length: 17 amino acids. Trimming stripped 6 bases from V and 1 base from J, with 20 bases between. The CDR3 protein is CASSGGPGGIGTDTQYF. The CDR3 bases are TGTGCCAGCAGCGGAGGGCCCGGCGGGATCGGCACAGATACGCAGTATTTT.

The chain links TRBV28 to TRBJ2-4, with 7 bases aligning to TRBD1. The CDR3 covers 13 residues. CDR1 and CDR2 from the germline V gene are MDHEN and SYDVKM. With 2 bases clipped from V and 6 bases from J, the junction kept 1 base outside the gene matches. The CDR3 loop reads CASSLTGANIQYF. The CDR3 DNA is TGTGCCAGCAGTTTAACAGGGGCAAACATTCAGTACTTC.

V gene TRBV4-1 combines with J gene TRBJ1-1; D perhaps matches TRBD1 (5 bases). This CDR3 is built from 14 residues. Germline CDR1 reads MGHRA; CDR2 reads YSYEKL. Trimming stripped 0 bases from V and 7 bases from J, with 12 bases between. CDR3 protein: CASSQDHKGFEAFF. The CDR3 nucleotides read TGCGCCAGCAGCCAAGATCATAAGGGGTTTGAAGCTTTCTTT.

The CDR3 is CASSGGRELFF. CDR3 coding DNA: TGCGCCAGCAGTGGAGGTCGGGAGCTGTTTTTT. The rearrangement uses TRBV10-2 and TRBJ2-2; D remains ambiguous. CDR3 length equals 11 residues. CDR1 is WSHSY, CDR2 SAAADI, per germline. The V gene lost 4 bases and the J gene lost 9 bases, with 6 bases spanning the gap.

This chain joins TRBV5-1 and TRBJ1-2, with D hard to call. This CDR3 spans 14 amino acids. Germline CDR1 is SGHRS and CDR2 is YFSETQ. Trimming left V 1 base short and J 3 bases short, with 10 bases between. As DNA, the CDR3 is TGCGCCAGCAGCTTGACGGCAGGCGACTATGGCTACACCTTC. This encodes CASSLTAGDYGYTF.

V gene TRBV15 combines with J gene TRBJ2-7; perhaps TRBD1 as D (5 bases). Trimming stripped 4 bases from V and 7 bases from J, with 14 bases between. Germline V CDR1 and CDR2: LNHNV, YYDKDF (reference sequence). The length of the CDR3 is 13 residues. CDR3 loop: CATSTIDSWEQYF. The CDR3 DNA follows: TGTGCCACCAGCACCATTGACAGTTGGGAGCAGTACTTC. Full variable domain (rest looked up from reference TRBV15 and TRBJ2-7): DAMVIQNPRYQVTQFGKPVTLSCSQTLNHNVMYWYQQKSSQAPKLLFHYYDKDFNNEADTPDNFQSRRPNTSFCFLDIRSPGLGDTAMYLCATSTIDSWEQYFGPGTRLTVT.

V is TRBV2 and J is TRBJ2-4; D unclear. The ends were cut back, 8 bases at V and 5 bases at J, with 10 bases in the middle. The length of the CDR3 is 12 residues. Germline V gene data show CDR1 as SNHLY and CDR2 as FYNNEI. The CDR3 reads CASADNENIQYF. The CDR3, as DNA: TGTGCCAGCGCAGACAATGAAAACATTCAGTACTTC.